This T cell receptor (beta chain) was sequenced during a study of PD-L1 blockade in urothelial cancer (dated by TCRdb to 2017 to 2019). In the study overall: All patients started therapy around 2014 and received atezolizumab 1,200 mg intravenously every 3 weeks. About 85% of the roughly 29 patients were males with bladder-origin urothelial cancer, and about two thirds of the roughly 30 reported a prior smoking history. An ECOG performance status of 0 or 1 was recorded for the patients, and 0 to 3 prior chemotherapy regimens had been received by the patients. Blood samples were analyzed at two time points: 3 weeks after treatment start (second dose) and 6 weeks after treatment start. Blood samples gave median yields of about 140,000 T cells and 83,000 or so unique TCRs, along with a median clonality of roughly 0.08. An exploratory multi-omic analysis was conducted of the somatic, immune and clinical correlates of response to PD-L1 blockade with atezolizumab in urothelial cancer. Pretreatment tumor samples, along with matched peripheral blood serially collected before and after atezolizumab treatment, were subjected to TCR sequencing. Durable clinical benefit meant progression-free survival longer than 6 months, and TCR features were also tested against progression-free and overall survival. In the same patients, pretreatment tumors underwent whole exome sequencing and RNA sequencing in addition to TCR sequencing. Under ten patients achieved durable clinical benefit and 15 to 20 did not. Pretreatment blood TCR-seq was available for twenty-nine patients, at least one posttreatment blood collection was obtained for some 24 patients, and tumor TCR-seq was available for some 24 patients.

A total of 25 to 35 patients with locally advanced or metastatic urothelial carcinoma, treated at Memorial Sloan Kettering on a trial protocol, made up the cohort. Peripheral blood mononuclear cells were collected pretreatment and during treatment, at between 1 and 8 total time points per patient. The Qiagen DNeasy Blood extraction kit was used to purify genomic DNA from total PBMCs and from tumor samples. PBMCs were collected pretreatment and during treatment, and were isolated and stored as previously described. Each PCR received spiked-in synthetic TCR analog templates so that absolute template abundance could be estimated from read counts. TCRbeta CDR3 regions were amplified from genomic DNA with bias-controlled V and J gene primers using the immunoSEQ assay. Sequencing of rearranged TCRbeta segments was performed at approximately 20X coverage. From the authors' description of their analysis: Sequencing errors were corrected by clustering and CDR3s were annotated against IMGT to assign V, D and J genes. Downstream analyses used only productive TCRbeta rearrangements, leaving out any out-of-frame or stop-codon sequences. To compute clonality, Shannon entropy was normalized by the log of the number of unique productive sequences and then subtracted from one. Clones differing between time points or between blood and tumor were identified using Fisher's exact test with Benjamini-Hochberg correction, with an adjusted p below 0.01 applied as the threshold. TCRdb limited this immuneACCESS table to in-frame rearrangements with V and J called. A share of clones is missing; checked studies link under half to unresolved V genes, and the rest is unexplained. The V and J calls and clone size come from that table; D and trimming were worked out from the DNA. This sample comprises some 67,000 clones, roughly nine tenths of them detected only once. The top ten clonotypes cover 3.4% of the sample.

Concerning this clone itself: This clone's antigen is unknown. No base quality values were provided; no much bigger clone lies one nucleotide off.

V was cut back by 9 bases and J by 0 bases, leaving a gap of 15 bases between them. The germline V gene encodes CDR1 MGHDK and CDR2 SYGVNS. From cysteine to phenylalanine, the CDR3 is 15 amino acids long. The retained sequence is limited to the CDR3, 45 bases, with the frame set at the first base. What the work shows at the level of the full study, not this receptor alone: Because the sample size was small (n of about 27) and many of the analyses were exploratory, the results are meant to be hypothesis-generating. At 3 weeks after the start of treatment, tumor-associated TCR clones in peripheral blood had expanded more in patients with durable benefit (n of about 21, p = 0.022). A pretreatment peripheral blood TCR clonality below the median was linked to improved progression-free and overall survival.

This TCR came from a man between 60 and 75 years old with urothelial cancer. Recombination joined TRBV25-1 with TRBJ2-1; TRBD1 might be the D gene, on 6 matching bases. This sample comprised PBMCs, obtained around atezolizumab (anti-PD-L1) treatment. The CDR3 sequence is CASKQGRSSYNEQFF. The DNA sequence is given as TGTGCCAGTAAACAGGGCCGCAGCTCCTACAATGAGCAGTTCTTC.